This record covers a single T cell receptor (beta chain). Here immunoSEQ multiplex PCR was the method, and the copy in TCRdb shows in-frame clones only, minus some. The table lists some 70,000 clones, under 85% of them singletons, with 15% to 19% in the top ten. Trimming took off 0 bases at V and 4 bases at J, with 13 bases between the two ends. Germline V gives CDR1 SGHNT, CDR2 YYREEE (reference sequence). The CDR3 is made up of 15 amino acids. This sample stems from a study of control samples from healthy donors and cancer patients. This chain links TRBV5-4 with TRBJ1-1; unclear D gene. Sequenced material: blood. This receptor was identified in a man aged 55 to 70 in good health. CDR3 DNA sequence: TGTGCCAGCAGCTTGGATGAGGGCGTCAGCACTGAAGCTTTCTTT. Amino acid sequence: CASSLDEGVSTEAFF. The full variable domain, with the rest looked up from reference TRBV5-4 and TRBJ1-1, is ETGVTQSPTHLIKTRGQQVTLRCSSQSGHNTVSWYQQALGQGPQFIFQYYREEENGRGNFPPRFSGLQFPNYSSELNVNALELDDSALYLCASSLDEGVSTEAFFGQGTRLTVV.